This T cell receptor beta chain was observed in a study of cytomegalovirus exposure and HLA in healthy donors. The CDR3 consists of 15 residues. Germline loops: CDR1 KGHSH, CDR2 LQKENI. The V end was cut by 2 bases, the J end by 3 bases, with 11 bases between. General study results and limits: Specific recognition of CMV antigens was confirmed in vitro for three chains (all CMV-associated). The tendency of first-cohort TCR clusters to co-occur in the 110 or so validation repertoires emerged from a later analysis.

Turning to this clone: Its target is not known.

Clones were read by immunoSEQ multiplex PCR, and TCRdb kept only the in-frame ones, dropping some. The table records around 70,000 clones, about 89% of them present only once. This clonotype originated in a man aged 18 to 35 in good health and CMV-seronegative. The V gene is TRBV18, the J gene TRBJ1-5, with no clear D. The sequenced sample consisted of PBMCs. The CDR3 DNA reads TGTGCCAGCTCACCATTAAAGCTAAACAATCAGCCCCAGCATTTT. This codes for CASSPLKLNNQPQHF.